This T cell receptor beta chain was sequenced in a study of early T cells in non-severe SARS-CoV-2 infection. Study context: The input, bulk RNA from unsorted whole blood, was sequenced, and chains were unpaired.

Deletions cut 0 bases from V and 5 bases from J, with 9 bases between. CDR3 length: 14 residues. In germline, CDR1 is SGDLS, CDR2 YYNGEE. This clonotype appeared many times. The antigen is undetermined. Attachment of unique molecular identifiers was made to individual cDNA molecules. TCRdb re-called the 5' RACE reads through MiXCR, storing one row per CDR3 protein. Among 25,000 to 35,000 distinct CDR3 sequences listed, 3.5% to 4.5% were seen once. Overall study findings and caveats: Clonotype matching in VDJdb favored anti-spike CD8 responses and did not capture private and CD4 specificities.

The sample comprised whole blood. The chain employs TRBV9 and TRBJ2-1, with a tentative D call TRBD2 (6 bases). The clonotype originates from an adult who was a healthcare worker with PCR-confirmed SARS-CoV-2 infection or an uninfected control (not recorded which). This chain's CDR3 is CASSVAGADNEQFF. The CDR3 nucleotides read TGTGCCAGCAGCGTAGCGGGAGCAGACAATGAGCAGTTCTTC.